These T cell receptor beta chains were read from a single sample in a study of cytomegalovirus exposure and HLA in healthy donors. TCRdb keeps only in-frame clones here, not all; method: immunoSEQ multiplex PCR. Counted here are around 92,000 clones, about 70% occurring once; the ten biggest clones make up approximately 14%. The sample consisted of PBMCs. The receptor source for this set is a woman in her seventies in good health and CMV-seropositive. Both conserved end residues are part of each CDR3. The D gene is left open where the match is weak. The size of a clone is reported for some rows only, either as once, few or many, or as a class for expanded clones.

>TRBD1|.|TRBJ1-2|TRBV16
CASSLRGPDYGYTF
TGTGCCAGCAGCCTCAGGGGGCCCGACTATGGCTACACCTTC
>TRBD2|.|TRBJ2-2|TRBV25-1
CASSSSGRAPGELFF
TGTGCCAGCAGTTCTAGCGGGAGGGCCCCCGGGGAGCTGTTTTTT
>.|few|TRBJ2-1|TRBV5-6
CASTIELNTVYNEQFF
TGTGCCAGCACCATAGAGCTTAACACAGTATACAATGAGCAGTTCTTC
>TRBD2|.|TRBJ2-1|TRBV2
CASRRLAGGNYNEQFF
TGTGCCAGCAGAAGACTAGCGGGAGGGAACTACAATGAGCAGTTCTTC
>.|.|TRBJ2-1|TRBV7-8
CASSFDVGAHNEQFF
TGTGCCAGCAGCTTCGATGTGGGGGCCCACAATGAGCAGTTCTTC
>TRBD2|few|TRBJ2-2|TRBV19
CASSILAGVSGELFF
TGTGCCAGTAGTATCCTAGCGGGGGTCTCCGGGGAGCTGTTTTTT
>TRBD2|once|TRBJ2-3|TRBV11-3
CASSFGLAGGKADTQYF
TGTGCCAGCAGCTTCGGCTTAGCGGGGGGGAAGGCAGATACGCAGTATTTT
>.|.|TRBJ1-6|TRBV10-2
CASKPTSNSPLHF
TGCGCCAGCAAACCCACTAGCAATTCACCCCTCCACTTT
>TRBD2|.|TRBJ2-5|TRBV25-1
CASSESGLAEETQYF
TGTGCCAGCAGTGAATCAGGACTAGCGGAAGAGACCCAGTACTTC
>.|.|TRBJ1-6|TRBV14
CASSPRVDSPLHF
TGTGCCAGCAGCCCACGCGTAGATTCACCCCTCCACTTT
>TRBD1|.|TRBJ1-5|TRBV27
CASSKTGVSDQPQHF
TGTGCCAGCAGTAAAACAGGGGTCTCCGATCAGCCCCAGCATTTT
>TRBD1|many|TRBJ1-2|TRBV28
CASSPGQGAYGYTF
TGTGCCAGCAGCCCGGGACAGGGGGCTTATGGCTACACCTTC
>.|.|TRBJ2-7|TRBV28
CASRPGGFRTYEQYF
TGTGCCAGCAGACCCGGGGGATTCCGGACCTACGAGCAGTACTTC
>.|.|TRBJ1-5|TRBV28
CASIPGFSNQPQHF
TGTGCCAGCATACCGGGGTTTAGCAATCAGCCCCAGCATTTT
>.|.|TRBJ1-2|TRBV5-5
CASSLGQGGNYGYTF
TGTGCCAGCAGCTTGGGCCAAGGGGGTAACTATGGCTACACCTTC
>TRBD2|.|TRBJ2-1|TRBV7-3
CASSLISRTSGGGEYNEQFF
TGTGCCAGCAGCTTAATCTCACGGACTAGCGGGGGGGGAGAGTACAATGAGCAGTTCTTC
>TRBD2|.|TRBJ2-5|TRBV2
CASRASGMRQETQYF
TGTGCCAGCAGAGCTAGCGGGATGAGGCAAGAGACCCAGTACTTC
>.|.|TRBJ2-1|TRBV6-1
CASSELWSLGSYNEQFF
TGTGCCAGCAGTGAACTATGGAGCCTTGGCTCCTACAATGAGCAGTTCTTC
>.|.|TRBJ1-6|TRBV5-4
CASSLGQLSSYNSPLHF
TGTGCCAGCAGTTTAGGACAGTTAAGCTCCTATAATTCACCCCTCCACTTT
>.|.|TRBJ2-5|TRBV18
CASSPNVRKETQYF
TGTGCCAGCTCACCAAATGTCAGAAAAGAGACCCAGTACTTC
>.|.|TRBJ2-7|TRBV15
CATSRVIWSSSYEQYF
TGTGCCACCAGCAGAGTAATTTGGTCGAGCTCCTACGAGCAGTACTTC
>TRBD2|.|TRBJ2-3|TRBV13
CASSLGGLAGGPGDTQYF
TGTGCCAGCAGCTTAGGAGGACTAGCGGGGGGGCCAGGGGATACGCAGTATTTT
>.|.|TRBJ1-4|TRBV15
CATSTRKGSGEKLFF
TGTGCCACCAGCACGCGCAAGGGGTCGGGTGAAAAACTGTTTTTT
>.|.|TRBJ2-1|TRBV7-9
CASSLSGYNEQFF
TGTGCCAGCAGCTTATCAGGGTACAATGAGCAGTTCTTC
>TRBD1|few|TRBJ1-6|TRBV2
CASRGTGSNSPLHF
TGTGCCAGCAGGGGGACAGGGTCTAATTCACCCCTCCACTTT
>.|.|TRBJ1-5|TRBV19
CASSDTGTGNQPQHF
TGTGCCAGTAGTGATACAGGGACCGGCAATCAGCCCCAGCATTTT
>.|once|TRBJ1-4|TRBV15
CATSTARAEEKLFF
TGTGCCACCAGCACCGCCAGGGCTGAAGAAAAACTGTTTTTT
>.|once|TRBJ2-7|TRBV6-5
CASSGVRDEQYF
TGTGCCAGCAGTGGCGTCAGGGACGAGCAGTACTTC
>TRBD1|.|TRBJ2-5|TRBV5-1
CASSEGTGKETQYF
TGCGCCAGCAGCGAGGGGACAGGAAAAGAGACCCAGTACTTC
>.|.|TRBJ2-2|TRBV10-3
CAIGQRNTGELFF
TGTGCCATAGGACAGAGAAACACCGGGGAGCTGTTTTTT
>TRBD2|once|TRBJ2-1|TRBV28
CASSSPSGNNEQFF
TGTGCCAGCAGTTCCCCTAGCGGGAACAATGAGCAGTTCTTC
>TRBD1|.|TRBJ1-5|TRBV28
CASSFPRDRVINQPQHF
TGTGCCAGCAGTTTTCCTCGGGACAGGGTAATCAATCAGCCCCAGCATTTT
>.|few|TRBJ2-5|TRBV29-1
CSVFRGFGETQYF
TGCAGCGTTTTCCGGGGGTTCGGCGAGACCCAGTACTTC
>TRBD1|.|TRBJ2-6|TRBV28
CASSSGQVPRANVLTF
TGTGCCAGCAGTTCAGGACAGGTGCCTAGGGCCAACGTCCTGACTTTC
>TRBD1|.|TRBJ2-5|TRBV18
CASSLQGNQETQYF
TGTGCCAGCTCACTACAGGGGAATCAAGAGACCCAGTACTTC
>TRBD1|.|TRBJ2-7|TRBV7-9
CASSLYPGQGKFGAYEQYF
TGTGCCAGCAGCCTATATCCGGGACAGGGAAAATTTGGCGCCTACGAGCAGTACTTC
>TRBD1|.|TRBJ1-3|TRBV7-9
CSSGPTGFGNTIYF
TGTTCCAGCGGACCGACAGGGTTCGGAAACACCATATATTTT
>TRBD1|.|TRBJ2-2|TRBV10-3
CAISGQGERELFF
TGTGCCATCAGTGGACAGGGGGAAAGGGAGCTGTTTTTT
>.|.|TRBJ1-1|TRBV19
CASLDSMGFGTEAFF
TGTGCCAGTCTGGACAGCATGGGGTTTGGCACTGAAGCTTTCTTT
>TRBD1|.|TRBJ2-3|TRBV30
CAWSRGLDTQYF
TGTGCCTGGAGTAGGGGGCTAGATACGCAGTATTTT
>TRBD1|.|TRBJ1-1|TRBV30
CAWSQTPGQQQAFF
TGTGCCTGGAGCCAGACCCCGGGACAGCAACAAGCTTTCTTT
>.|.|TRBJ1-5|TRBV4-2
CASSQDLERPQHF
TGTGCCAGCAGCCAAGATCTGGAGCGGCCCCAGCATTTT
>.|.|TRBJ1-2|TRBV9
CASREMNYGYTF
TGTGCCAGCAGGGAGATGAACTATGGCTACACCTTC
>.|.|TRBJ1-5|TRBV5-8
CASSFGVASNQPQHF
TGTGCCAGCAGCTTCGGGGTGGCGAGCAATCAGCCCCAGCATTTT
>TRBD2|.|TRBJ2-7|TRBV5-4
CASSEGGLAGAYEQYF
TGTGCCAGCAGCGAGGGGGGACTAGCGGGGGCCTACGAGCAGTACTTC
>TRBD2|.|TRBJ2-1|TRBV27
CASSLRGGLGNEQFF
TGTGCCAGCAGTTTACGGGGGGGCCTAGGAAATGAGCAGTTCTTC
>TRBD1|.|TRBJ1-2|TRBV4-2
CASSQEGYPGQGNGYTF
TGTGCCAGCAGCCAAGAAGGGTACCCGGGACAGGGGAATGGCTACACCTTC
>TRBD1|.|TRBJ2-7|TRBV6-6
CASNLMGQGGSYEQYF
TGTGCCAGCAATCTGATGGGACAGGGAGGCTCCTACGAGCAGTACTTC
>.|.|TRBJ2-3|TRBV19
CATSRGSDTQYF
TGTGCCACCAGTCGAGGGTCAGATACGCAGTATTTT
>TRBD1|.|TRBJ2-1|TRBV4-3
CASSQNPDRDPFF
TGCGCCAGCAGCCAAAACCCCGACAGGGATCCGTTCTTC